This T cell receptor beta chain was found in a study of monozygotic twins with inflammatory bowel disease. An amount of about 3,500 ng of total RNA was used for each TCR library. The study subjected TCRalpha and TCRbeta cDNA to two nested PCRs of about 17 and 10 cycles. TCRdb reprocessed the 5' RACE reads and keeps a single row for each CDR3 protein, giving no DNA. The data show about 350,000 distinct CDR3 sequences, and the top ten clones hold under 2.5%. This CDR3 contains 17 residues. Per the germline V gene, CDR1 is LGHDT and CDR2 is YNNKEL (reference sequence). Sequencing input: blood. This chain connects TRBV3-1 to TRBJ1-6; TCRdb names TRBD1, which stays unverified in the absence of DNA. This TCR was sampled from a human donor with ulcerative colitis or Crohn's disease, or a healthy co-twin of an affected twin (not recorded which). CDR3 residues: CASSQVGQGLLYSPLHF.